This T cell receptor (beta chain) emerged from a study of cytomegalovirus exposure and HLA in healthy donors. The primer mix had 60 Vbeta and 13 Jbeta primers. Measured with immunoSEQ multiplex PCR; TCRdb has only the in-frame clones, and not every one. The repertoire consists of approximately 98,000 clones, with roughly 70% occurring once and the leading ten covering about 1.8%. With 6 bases clipped from V and 6 bases from J, the junction kept 8 bases outside the gene matches. The CDR3 is made up of 15 amino acids. Germline V gene sequence: CDR1 SGHRS, CDR2 YFSETQ. Study-level points and caveats: It is likely that the observed cluster of highly shared sequence variants was a sequencing artifact.

In the case of this clone: Its antigen remains unknown.

This TCR was recovered from a male donor in good health and CMV-seronegative. The specimen was PBMCs. The rearrangement joins TRBV5-1 to TRBJ2-3, with 12 bases fitting TRBD2. The DNA of the CDR3 is TGCGCCAGCACCGCCCTAGCGGGAGGGTGGGATACGCAGTATTTT. It is translated as CASTALAGGWDTQYF.